The rows below give T cell receptor beta chains drawn from one sample of a study of T cells after posttransplantation cyclophosphamide. Sequenced by immunoSEQ multiplex PCR; TCRdb stores in-frame clones only, minus some. The sample consists of about 47,000 clones, around 91% of them appearing once. The sequenced sample was PBMCs. The receptors were gathered from a woman in her forties or fifties in good health and a related stem cell transplant donor. Each CDR3 is given with its conserved first and last residue. The D gene is left open where the match is weak. Clone size is given for some rows only: seen once, a few or many times, or a class if the clone is expanded.

j_call v_call d_call clone_size cdr3_aa cdr3_nt
TRBJ2-7 TRBV6-1 . . CASPKDFPPSYEQYF TGTGCCAGCCCTAAGGACTTTCCCCCCTCCTACGAGCAGTACTTC
TRBJ1-1 TRBV19 TRBD1 . CATSGGGGLNTEAFF TGTGCCACCTCAGGGGGCGGGGGTTTGAACACTGAAGCTTTCTTT
TRBJ2-7 TRBV5-1 . . CASSLGGLEQYF TGCGCCAGCAGCTTGGGAGGTCTCGAGCAGTACTTC
TRBJ2-7 TRBV5-1 TRBD1 . CASSLDRGPYEQYF TGCGCCAGCAGCTTGGACAGGGGGCCATACGAGCAGTACTTC
TRBJ2-7 TRBV2 TRBD1 once CASSEGRDRGLEYF TGTGCCAGCAGTGAAGGCCGAGACAGGGGACTGGAGTACTTC
TRBJ2-7 TRBV19 . . CASSTGLEQYF TGTGCCAGTAGTACTGGGCTCGAGCAGTACTTC
TRBJ2-7 TRBV19 TRBD1 . CASRSDRTGLYEQYF TGTGCCAGTAGATCAGACCGGACAGGGCTCTACGAGCAGTACTTC
TRBJ1-5 TRBV2 TRBD1 . CASRGQPGGPQHF TGTGCCAGCAGGGGACAGCCTGGAGGGCCCCAGCATTTT
TRBJ1-1 TRBV11-2 . . CASSLEQLNTEAFF TGTGCCAGCAGCTTAGAACAGCTGAACACTGAAGCTTTCTTT
TRBJ2-2 TRBV5-1 TRBD1 . CASSFRTGDTGELFF TGCGCCAGCAGCTTCCGGACAGGGGACACCGGGGAGCTGTTTTTT
TRBJ2-7 TRBV6-6 TRBD1 . CASSHRGSVHEQYF TGTGCCAGCAGCCACAGGGGGTCGGTCCACGAGCAGTACTTC
TRBJ1-1 TRBV7-9 . . CASSLEAGFQAFF TGTGCCAGCAGCTTAGAGGCAGGGTTTCAAGCTTTCTTT
TRBJ1-4 TRBV19 . few CASIGDEKLFF TGTGCCAGTATAGGGGATGAAAAACTGTTTTTT
TRBJ2-4 TRBV19 TRBD1 once CASSTGRGQGVVKNIQYF TGTGCCAGTAGTACAGGGAGGGGACAGGGGGTTGTCAAAAACATTCAGTACTTC
TRBJ1-5 TRBV29-1 . . CSVVKVAPGREPQHF TGCAGCGTTGTAAAGGTGGCGCCGGGAAGGGAGCCCCAGCATTTT
TRBJ1-1 TRBV19 TRBD1 . CASSTWDSTFEAFF TGTGCCAGTAGTACCTGGGACAGCACTTTCGAAGCTTTCTTT
TRBJ2-1 TRBV29-1 TRBD1 . CSVAGTAVYNEQFF TGCAGCGTTGCCGGGACAGCCGTCTACAATGAGCAGTTCTTC
TRBJ1-1 TRBV11-2 . . CASSSIQGRTEAFF TGTGCCAGCAGCTCGATACAGGGTCGGACTGAAGCTTTCTTT
TRBJ2-1 TRBV7-9 TRBD2 . CASSLGSGGAGNEQFF TGTGCCAGCAGCTTAGGTAGCGGGGGGGCCGGCAATGAGCAGTTCTTC
TRBJ2-7 TRBV6-5 TRBD2 . CASSLAGGYEQYF TGTGCCAGCAGTCTAGCGGGAGGCTACGAGCAGTACTTC
TRBJ1-1 TRBV5-4 TRBD1 . CASSLGGRGFTEAFF TGTGCCAGCAGCTTAGGTGGCAGGGGGTTCACTGAAGCTTTCTTT
TRBJ1-1 TRBV10-3 . few CAIRAGRMNTEAFF TGTGCCATCAGGGCGGGACGGATGAACACTGAAGCTTTCTTT
TRBJ1-1 TRBV19 . . CATLGLFTEAFF TGTGCCACCCTTGGGCTGTTCACTGAAGCTTTCTTT
TRBJ1-6 TRBV14 . . CASSQAPNSPLHF TGTGCCAGCAGCCAAGCTCCGAATTCACCCCTCCACTTT